A single sample is the source of the 32 T cell receptor beta chains below, sequenced in a study of regulatory T cells in long-lasting Graves disease (dated by TCRdb to the early 2020s). Libraries came from multiplex PCR. TCRdb lists the instrument as Illumina HiSeq 4000. CDR3 regions were amplified by Arm-PCR with iRepertoire HTBI primers to construct TCR beta libraries. The raw public data were reprocessed by TCRdb itself: fastp quality trimming at Q25, MiXCR clonotype calling, in-frame beta chains only. Each entry merges the rows of one CDR3 protein and shows their most common DNA and genes. A total of approximately 350,000 distinct CDR3 sequences appear in this sample, over 15% of them only once. 25% to 30% of the sample belongs to the ten largest clones. Interpreted using the paper, the time point label stands for: newly diagnosed GD, antithyroid drugs for less than 3 months. For both TCR sequencing and RNA sequencing, RNA was extracted from PBMCs in TRIzol.

These data also formed part of another study, on T cells in Graves' hyperthyroidism and ophthalmopathy.

This sample comprised peripheral blood mononuclear cells (PBMCs), obtained at new diagnosis, from a patient treated with antithyroid drugs. These receptors all come from a man in his forties with Graves disease. Donor details come from another sample of the same person, matched by shared clones.

The V and J genes are TRBV3-1 and TRBJ2-3; 8 bases align to TRBD2. Trimming took 1 base from V and 4 from J; bases not matched to a gene: 4. Germline CDR1 LGHDT, CDR2 YNNKEL (reference sequence). The CDR3 extends over 15 amino acids. The CDR3 nucleotides read TGTGCCAGCAGCCAAGCGGGGGGGCGGGCAGATACGCAGTATTTT. This gives the protein CASSQAGGRADTQYF.

This clonotype was observed many times. This chain joins TRBV9 and TRBJ1-1; 10 nucleotides align to TRBD1. From germline, CDR1 is SGDLS and CDR2 YYNGEE. J lost 3 bases, V lost 3 bases, and 2 bases had no gene match. The CDR3 runs 14 residues. The CDR3 region has the DNA TGTGCCAGCAGCGAGGGACAGGGGTACACTGAAGCTTTCTTT. This sequence encodes CASSEGQGYTEAFF. Together with reference TRBV9 and TRBJ1-1, the CDR3 gives the full variable domain: DSGVTQTPKHLITATGQRVTLRCSPRSGDLSVYWYQQSLDQGLQFLIQYYNGEERAKGNILERFSAQQFPDLHSELNLSSLELGDSALYFCASSEGQGYTEAFFGQGTRLTVV.

This clonotype was observed many times. The CDR3 DNA reads TGCAGTGCTAGAGATCGAAGGACTAGCGGTGTGGGGCAGTACTTC. Its protein is CSARDRRTSGVGQYF. The V gene is TRBV20-1, the J gene TRBJ2-7, with 10 bases matching TRBD2. Germline-derived CDR1 and CDR2 are DFQATT and SNEGSKA (reference sequence). V lost 0 bases and J lost 9; bases outside the gene matches: 11. CDR3 size: 15 residues.

This clonotype was detected many times. The chain employs TRBV3-1 and TRBJ2-1, with 9 bases identical to TRBD1. Per the germline V gene, CDR1 is LGHDT and CDR2 is YNNKEL (reference sequence). Losses at the gene ends were 0 bases for V and 6 bases for J; bases not matched to a gene: 6. The CDR3 has 16 amino acids. CDR3 bases: TGTGCCAGCAGCCAAGATCTCGGGACAGGGCCCAATGAGCAGTTCTTC. Its protein product is CASSQDLGTGPNEQFF.

This clonotype was seen once. V and J are TRBV20-1 and TRBJ2-7; 9 positions match TRBD2. Germline V CDR1 and CDR2: DFQATT, SNEGSKA (reference sequence). Germline trimming cut 3 bases from V and 5 bases from J; bases unmatched to any gene: 11. This CDR3 has 15 amino acids. CDR3 loop: CSAREGVAGVDEQYF. The DNA of the CDR3 is TGCAGTGCTAGGGAAGGGGTAGCGGGAGTAGACGAGCAGTACTTC.

The chain joins TRBV5-1 to TRBJ2-7; TRBD1 might be the D (6 bases). Trimming took 0 bases from V and 4 from J, leaving 11 bases between them. The germline CDR1 and CDR2 sequences are SGHRS and YFSETQ. The CDR3 runs to 14 residues. CDR3 DNA sequence: TGCGCCAGCAGCTTGGACAGGGCCGAATACGAGCAGTACTTC. Translated, it gives CASSLDRAEYEQYF.

J is TRBJ2-7 and V is TRBV27, with 9 bases lining up with TRBD1. The length of the CDR3 is 14 residues. The V gene end was trimmed by 4 bases and the J gene end by 3 bases; junction bases not matched to a gene: 4. Germline V gene sequence: CDR1 MNHEY, CDR2 SMNVEV (reference sequence). The CDR3 DNA is TGTGCCAGCAGTTCACGGACAGGGGTCTACGAGCAGTACTTC. This gives the protein CASSSRTGVYEQYF.

In this sample, this clonotype turned up a few times. In DNA form, the CDR3 reads TGTGCCTGGAGTGTAATGGTGTTTCAAGGGGAGCACGCTGGAAACACCATATATTTT. It yields the protein CAWSVMVFQGEHAGNTIYF. This rearrangement joins TRBV30 to TRBJ1-3, with D possibly matching TRBD1 (5 bases). The germline CDR1 and CDR2 sequences are GTSNPN and SVGIG (reference sequence). V lost 0 bases to trimming and J lost 2 bases, with 23 bases between them. This CDR3 is built from 19 residues.

The table lists this clonotype with many counts. The chain links TRBV7-3 to TRBJ2-2, with TRBD1 identical over 8 bases. The CDR3 runs 15 residues. CDR1 and CDR2 from the germline V gene are SGHTA and FQGTGA. J was trimmed by 6 bases and V by 4 bases; bases with no gene match: 7. CDR3 protein: CASSSGQGRAGELFF. DNA of the CDR3: TGTGCCAGCAGCTCCGGACAGGGAAGAGCCGGGGAGCTGTTTTTT.

This clonotype has more than one count but fewer than ten. This chain joins TRBV6-2 or TRBV6-3 and TRBJ2-7; D is possibly TRBD1 (6 bases). The CDR3 has 13 amino acids. Trimming stripped 8 bases from V and 6 bases from J, with 17 bases between. Looked up from germline, CDR1 is MNHEY and CDR2 is SVGEGT. The CDR3 reads CASGPRLQGEQYF. CDR3 in DNA: TGTGCCAGCGGCCCCCGTCTACAGGGCGAGCAGTACTTC.

The V gene is TRBV12-3 or TRBV12-4, the J gene TRBJ2-1, with D perhaps matching TRBD1 (6 bases). The CDR3 consists of 15 residues. V lost 5 bases and J lost 4, with 15 bases in between. The CDR3 is CASSPTGLGYNEQFF. CDR3 coding DNA: TGTGCCAGCAGTCCAACAGGGCTAGGATACAATGAGCAGTTCTTC.

This clonotype has ten or more counts. J is TRBJ2-7 and V is TRBV5-6; 7 bases agree with TRBD1. This CDR3 has 16 amino acids. Per the germline V gene, CDR1 is SGHDT and CDR2 is YYEEEE. The J segment lost 1 base and the V segment lost 3 bases, leaving 10 bases of the junction unmatched. CDR3 amino acids: CASSSLGRGSSYEQYF. The DNA of the CDR3 is TGTGCCAGCAGCTCGTTAGGCAGGGGGTCATCCTACGAGCAGTACTTC.

The chain employs TRBV28 and TRBJ2-7; 12 bases map to TRBD1. V lost 8 bases and J lost 6; bases outside the gene matches: 11. CDR3 size: 15 residues. Germline V gives CDR1 MDHEN, CDR2 SYDVKM. The CDR3 DNA reads TGTGCCAGCGAGTACCGGGACAGGGGGCCCGGCGAGCAGTACTTC. This encodes CASEYRDRGPGEQYF.

In this sample, this clonotype turned up many times. This chain connects TRBV28 to TRBJ1-2; TRBD1 aligns across 12 bases. Germline loops: CDR1 MDHEN, CDR2 SYDVKM. The length of the CDR3 is 14 residues. Trimming cost V 5 bases and J 8 bases; bases outside gene matches: 6. The CDR3 protein is CASSPGQGAGGYTF. As DNA, the CDR3 is TGTGCCAGCAGTCCGGGACAGGGGGCAGGGGGCTACACCTTC.

This clonotype was counted many times. The rearrangement joins TRBV4-3 to TRBJ2-5; 9 positions match TRBD2. Germline CDR1 LGHNA, CDR2 YSLEER. The CDR3 contains 15 residues. After removal of 3 bases from V and 2 bases from J, the junction contained 4 bases not matched to a gene. This chain's CDR3 is CASSQLSGGQETQYF. CDR3 sequence (DNA): TGCGCCAGCAGCCAGCTTAGCGGGGGACAAGAGACCCAGTACTTC.

This clonotype showed up many times. V usage is TRBV28 and J usage is TRBJ1-1, with 9 nucleotides matching TRBD1. Trimming at V came to 6 bases and at J to 8 bases, leaving 10 bases not matched to a gene. Germline-derived CDR1 and CDR2 are MDHEN and SYDVKM. The CDR3 contains 14 residues. CDR3 DNA sequence: TGTGCCAGCAGCTTACAGGGGGCTTCCTCGGAAGCTTTCTTT. The encoded protein is CASSLQGASSEAFF.

There are many counts of this clonotype. The CDR3 region has the DNA TGTGCCAGCTCAGCGGACAGGCTAAACAATGAGCAGTTCTTC. As protein: CASSADRLNNEQFF. The chain couples TRBV18 to TRBJ2-1, with TRBD1 matching 7 bases. V gave up 5 bases and J gave up 5 bases; unmatched junction bases: 6. The CDR3 is made up of 14 amino acids. Germline CDR1 reads KGHSH; CDR2 reads LQKENI. The whole variable domain, filled in from reference TRBV18 and TRBJ2-1, reads NAGVMQNPRHLVRRRGQEARLRCSPMKGHSHVYWYRQLPEEGLKFMVYLQKENIIDESGMPKERFSAEFPKEGPSILRIQQVVRGDSAAYFCASSADRLNNEQFFGPGTRLTVL.

Ten or more counts support this clonotype. The CDR3 DNA is TGTGCCAGCAGCTCACGTACAGGGGCCGAGCAGTACTTC. Its translation: CASSSRTGAEQYF. V gene TRBV7-3 combines with J gene TRBJ2-7, with 7 nucleotides matching TRBD1. CDR1 is SGHTA and CDR2 is FQGTGA in the germline V gene. The CDR3 runs 13 residues. V shed 4 bases, J shed 6 bases, and the junction held 6 bases outside the gene matches.

The CDR3 nucleotides read TGCAGTGCTAGAGATCACAGGGGGGGAAACACCATATATTTT. This encodes CSARDHRGGNTIYF. The chain recombines TRBV20-1 with TRBJ1-3, with TRBD1 identical over 8 bases. V lost 0 bases and J lost 4; bases outside the gene matches: 2. The germline V gene has CDR1 DFQATT and CDR2 SNEGSKA (reference sequence). The CDR3 spans 14 residues.

In its sample, this clonotype was seen many times. The rearrangement links TRBV12-3 or TRBV12-4 to TRBJ2-5, with D possibly TRBD2 on 5 matching bases. The V gene lost 4 bases and the J gene lost 3 bases, with 12 bases spanning the gap. CDR3 length: 14 amino acids. The CDR3 protein is CASSYRGREETQYF. The DNA for the CDR3 is TGTGCCAGCAGTTACCGGGGTAGGGAAGAGACCCAGTACTTC.

The table lists this clonotype with many counts. The chain couples TRBV2 to TRBJ1-2, with no clear D. Trimming removed 4 bases from V and 8 bases from J, with 14 bases in between. Germline-derived CDR1 and CDR2 are SNHLY and FYNNEI. The CDR3 contains 13 residues. DNA for the CDR3: TGTGCCAGCAGTGGACAACTAATTGGGGGCTACACCTTC. Translating gives CASSGQLIGGYTF. Full variable domain (rest looked up from reference TRBV2 and TRBJ1-2): EPEVTQTPSHQVTQMGQEVILRCVPISNHLYFYWYRQILGQKVEFLVSFYNNEISEKSEIFDDQFSVERPDGSNFTLKIRSTKLEDSAMYFCASSGQLIGGYTFGSGTRLTVV.

The rearrangement joins TRBV20-1 to TRBJ1-6; D gene uncertain. Germline V gene data show CDR1 as DFQATT and CDR2 as SNEGSKA (reference sequence). This CDR3 has 15 residues. V was shortened by 3 bases and J by 7 bases, with 16 bases between the two germline ends. The CDR3 nucleotides are TGCAGTGCTAGGGCGGGGTTGGGAAGGAATTCACCCCTCCACTTT. As protein: CSARAGLGRNSPLHF.

This clonotype was picked up a small number of times. A much larger clone sits a single nucleotide away, making a read error possible. The conserved closing phenylalanine or tryptophan is absent in this CDR3, likely reflecting a read error. The V call is TRBV12-5, the J call TRBJ2-5; TRBD2 agrees at 16 bases. The CDR3 is 18 amino acids. Germline values: CDR1 LGHNT, CDR2 FRNRAP. V shed 10 bases and J 2 bases; nucleotides not matched to a gene: 13. The DNA for the CDR3 is TGTGCTAATCGATACCAACCGGGACTAGCGGGGGGGCAAGAGACCCAGTACCTC. It encodes CANRYQPGLAGGQETQYL.

The rearrangement joins TRBV19 to TRBJ2-3; 10 nucleotides line up with TRBD1. Per germline, CDR1 LNHDA and CDR2 SQIVND (reference sequence). Losses at the gene ends were 9 bases for V and 4 bases for J; bases not matched to a gene: 16. The CDR3 extends over 17 amino acids. The CDR3 DNA follows: TGTGCCAGCCTCGGGACAGGGGATCAATCCGACTCAGATACGCAGTATTTT. This gives the protein CASLGTGDQSDSDTQYF. Combining the CDR3 with reference TRBV19 and TRBJ2-3 gives the whole variable domain DGGITQSPKYLFRKEGQNVTLSCEQNLNHDAMYWYRQDPGQGLRLIYYSQIVNDFQKGDIAEGYSVSREKKESFPLTVTSAQKNPTAFYLCASLGTGDQSDSDTQYFGPGTRLTVL.

This clonotype was recorded at least ten times. The rearrangement uses TRBV6-2 or TRBV6-3 and TRBJ2-1; tentatively, D is TRBD1 (6 bases). Trimming cost V 0 bases and J 9 bases, with 15 bases left between them. The CDR3 consists of 15 residues. The germline V gene encodes CDR1 MNHEY and CDR2 SVGEGT. CDR3 coding DNA: TGTGCCAGCAGTTACTCCAGGGGCGGTTATTTTGAGCAGTTCTTC. Translated: CASSYSRGGYFEQFF.

Of note for this clonotype: Given the absence of the conserved phenylalanine or tryptophan at the CDR3 end, a read error is likely. The chain recombines TRBV27 with TRBJ2-7, with 9 bases lining up with TRBD1. Germline CDR1 is MNHEY and CDR2 is SMNVEV (reference sequence). The CDR3 is 14 residues long. V lost 6 bases to trimming and J lost 4 bases; unmatched junction nucleotides: 7. DNA of the CDR3: TGTGCCAGCAGCAACAGGGGGCTCGGGTACGAGCAGTACCTC. The encoded protein is CASSNRGLGYEQYL.

This clonotype was seen only a few times. The J gene is TRBJ2-3, the V gene TRBV7-3, with 7 nucleotides matching TRBD2. This CDR3 comprises 15 residues. Germline assignment: CDR1 SGHTA and CDR2 FQGTGA. J lost 1 base, V lost 5 bases, and 6 bases had no gene match. For the CDR3, the DNA is TGTGCCAGCAGCCGCAGCGGGGCCCGCACAGATACGCAGTATTTT. Its translation: CASSRSGARTDTQYF.

This clonotype has more than one count but fewer than ten. The rearrangement uses TRBV2 and TRBJ1-5; tentatively, D is TRBD1 (5 bases). The germline gives CDR1 SNHLY, CDR2 FYNNEI. Trimming left V 7 bases short and J 7 bases short, with 14 bases between. The CDR3 covers 13 residues. The CDR3 sequence is CASTQWGGQPQHF. CDR3 nucleotides: TGTGCCAGCACTCAATGGGGGGGGCAGCCCCAGCATTTT. Variable domain in full (rest from reference TRBV2 and TRBJ1-5): EPEVTQTPSHQVTQMGQEVILRCVPISNHLYFYWYRQILGQKVEFLVSFYNNEISEKSEIFDDQFSVERPDGSNFTLKIRSTKLEDSAMYFCASTQWGGQPQHFGDGTRLSIL.

In this sample, this clonotype turned up many times. V usage is TRBV20-1 and J usage is TRBJ2-5; 7 bases match TRBD2. CDR1 and CDR2 from the germline V gene are DFQATT and SNEGSKA (reference sequence). Losses at the gene ends were 3 bases for V and 4 bases for J; bases not matched to a gene: 5. This CDR3 has 13 amino acids. Written as DNA, the CDR3 is TGCAGTGCTAGGCGACTAGCTAGAGAGACCCAGTACTTC. This translates into CSARRLARETQYF.

This chain joins TRBV28 and TRBJ2-7; D tentatively reads TRBD1 or TRBD2 (5 bases each). Trimming left V 6 bases short and J 3 bases short, with 18 bases between. This CDR3 region has 15 residues. The V gene's germline CDR1 is MDHEN and CDR2 SYDVKM. In DNA form, the CDR3 reads TGTGCCAGCAGCGTACAAACGGGACCTTTCTACGAGCAGTACTTC. Residues: CASSVQTGPFYEQYF.

This clonotype was observed many times. This rearrangement joins TRBV7-6 to TRBJ2-1, with D possibly matching TRBD2 (6 bases). This CDR3 comprises 15 residues. Germline V gene data show CDR1 as SGHVS and CDR2 as FNYEAQ. V lost 6 bases and J lost 5, with 17 bases in between. The CDR3: CASSTRDEGNNEQFF. The CDR3 DNA reads TGTGCCAGCAGTACGCGGGACGAAGGCAACAATGAGCAGTTCTTC.

This clonotype was detected ten times or more. V is TRBV12-3 or TRBV12-4 and J is TRBJ2-5; the D gene could be TRBD1 or TRBD2 (5 bases each). V lost 10 bases and J lost 5, with 20 bases in between. The CDR3 sequence is 14 residues long. CDR3 in DNA: TGTGCCACCAAAACGGGACGTGGCTTCGAGACCCAGTACTTC. Its protein product is CATKTGRGFETQYF.